The entry below describes one T cell receptor beta chain. V dropped 2 bases and J dropped 3 bases, with 8 bases sitting between them. CDR1 is SGDLS, CDR2 YYNGEE, per germline. The CDR3 runs to 13 residues. The data originate from a study of blood T cell repertoires in COVID-19. Study-level background: Nucleic acid was either cDNA or gDNA, and it came from T cells, B-cell-depleted T cells, or PBMCs.

As processed by the authors: Reference gene primer amplification gave nucleated cell count estimates. Profiled with immunoSEQ multiplex PCR; TCRdb holds only in-frame clones, not every one. V and J calls and clone size come straight from that table; D and trimming were deduced from the DNA. The data contain just under 150,000 clones, around nine tenths of them singletons. The sequenced sample was peripheral blood. This sequence was found in a woman in her fifties or sixties with active or convalescent COVID-19. The gene calls are TRBV9 and TRBJ2-5, with TRBD1 as a possible D gene (5 bases). CDR3 in amino acids: CASSVDSEETQYF. As DNA, the CDR3 is TGTGCCAGCAGCGTTGACAGTGAAGAGACCCAGTACTTC.